This T cell receptor (beta chain) comes out of a study of shared clonotypes between healthy human individuals. Profiled with immunoSEQ multiplex PCR; TCRdb holds only in-frame clones, not every one. The sample consists of about 2.5 million clones, approximately 90% of them appearing once. Study observations and caveats: The study's rarefaction showed incomplete sorted-subset sequencing despite large depth.

With respect to this clone: Its antigen is not known.

This CDR3 is built from 17 residues. Germline CDR1 MGHRA, CDR2 YSYEKL. J gave up 7 bases and V 0 bases, and 10 bases lay outside the gene matches. This TCR came from a man younger than 35 in good health. Some clones in this sample may be carry-over from other donors' samples. The chain has TRBV4-1 and TRBJ2-2; 8 bases match TRBD2. The sequenced material came from naive CD4+ T cells from PBMCs. The subset here: CD45RA+ positively selected. The CDR3 DNA sequence: TGCGCCAGCAGCCAAGATGCGGGGGGCGGGGGCAGCGGGGAGCTGTTTTTT. Residues: CASSQDAGGGGSGELFF.